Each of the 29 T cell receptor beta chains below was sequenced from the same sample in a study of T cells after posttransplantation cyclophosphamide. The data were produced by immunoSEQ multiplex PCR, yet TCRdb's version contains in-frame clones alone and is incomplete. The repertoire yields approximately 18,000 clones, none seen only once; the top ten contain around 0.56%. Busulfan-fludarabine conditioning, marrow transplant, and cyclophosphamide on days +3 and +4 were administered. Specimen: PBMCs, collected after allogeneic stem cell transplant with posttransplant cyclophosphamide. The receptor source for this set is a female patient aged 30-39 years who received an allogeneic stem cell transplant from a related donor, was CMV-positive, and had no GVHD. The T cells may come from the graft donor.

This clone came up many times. The CDR3 sequence is CASSPPGQTMPQYF. The CDR3 DNA follows: TGTGCCAGCAGTCCTCCGGGACAGACTATGCCCCAGTACTTC. This chain uses TRBV2 with TRBJ2-5; 7 nucleotides match TRBD1. Germline loops: CDR1 SNHLY, CDR2 FYNNEI. The CDR3 contains 14 residues. Unmatched junction bases numbered 12, after V lost 5 bases and J lost 9 bases.

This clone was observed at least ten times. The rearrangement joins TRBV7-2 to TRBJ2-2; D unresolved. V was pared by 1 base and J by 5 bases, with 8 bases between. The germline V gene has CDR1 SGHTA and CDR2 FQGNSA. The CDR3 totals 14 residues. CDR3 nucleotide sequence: TGTGCCAGCAGCTTAGGTTCCTTGACCGGGGAGCTGTTTTTT. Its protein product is CASSLGSLTGELFF.

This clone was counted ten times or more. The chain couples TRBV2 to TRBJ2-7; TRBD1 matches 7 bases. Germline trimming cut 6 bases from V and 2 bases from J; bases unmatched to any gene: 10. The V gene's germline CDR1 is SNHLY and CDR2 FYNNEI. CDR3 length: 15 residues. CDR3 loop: CASSLGPGTAYEQYF. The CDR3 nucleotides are TGTGCCAGCAGCCTGGGGCCAGGGACAGCCTACGAGCAGTACTTC.

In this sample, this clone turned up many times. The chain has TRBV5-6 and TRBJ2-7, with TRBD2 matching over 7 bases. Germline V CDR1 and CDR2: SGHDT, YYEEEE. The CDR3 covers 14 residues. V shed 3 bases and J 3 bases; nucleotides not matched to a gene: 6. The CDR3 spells CASSSGTTVYEQYF. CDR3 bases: TGTGCCAGCAGCTCCGGGACTACTGTCTACGAGCAGTACTTC.

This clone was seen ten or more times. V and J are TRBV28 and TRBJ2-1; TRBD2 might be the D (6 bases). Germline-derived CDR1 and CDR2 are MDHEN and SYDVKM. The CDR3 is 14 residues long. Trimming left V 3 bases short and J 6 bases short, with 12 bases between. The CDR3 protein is CASSFWQGGNEQFF. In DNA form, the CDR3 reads TGTGCCAGCAGTTTCTGGCAGGGAGGCAATGAGCAGTTCTTC.

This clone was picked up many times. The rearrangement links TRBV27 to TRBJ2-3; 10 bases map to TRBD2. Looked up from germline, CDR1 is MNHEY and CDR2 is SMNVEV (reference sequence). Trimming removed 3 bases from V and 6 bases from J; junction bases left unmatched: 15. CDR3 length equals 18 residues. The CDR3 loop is CASSLGKTSGYRVDTQYF. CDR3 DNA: TGTGCCAGCAGTTTGGGAAAGACTAGCGGGTACCGGGTTGATACGCAGTATTTT.

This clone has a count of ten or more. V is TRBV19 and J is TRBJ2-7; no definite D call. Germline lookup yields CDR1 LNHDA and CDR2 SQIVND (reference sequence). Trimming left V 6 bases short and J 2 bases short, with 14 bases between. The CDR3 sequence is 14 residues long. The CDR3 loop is CASSELPPTYEQYF. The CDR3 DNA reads TGTGCCAGTAGCGAACTCCCACCAACCTACGAGCAGTACTTC.

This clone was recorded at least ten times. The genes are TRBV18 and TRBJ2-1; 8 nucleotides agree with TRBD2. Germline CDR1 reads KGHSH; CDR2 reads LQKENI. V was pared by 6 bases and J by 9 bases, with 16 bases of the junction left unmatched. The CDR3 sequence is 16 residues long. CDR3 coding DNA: TGTGCCAGCTCCCCCGTGACTAGCGCCACTGGGGGTGAGCAGTTCTTC. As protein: CASSPVTSATGGEQFF.

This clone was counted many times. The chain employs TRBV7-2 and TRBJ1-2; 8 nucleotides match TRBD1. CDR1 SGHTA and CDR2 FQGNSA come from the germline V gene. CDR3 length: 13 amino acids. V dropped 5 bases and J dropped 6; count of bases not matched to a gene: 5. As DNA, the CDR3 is TGTGCCAGCAGCCCCCGGACAGGGAATGGCTACACCTTC. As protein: CASSPRTGNGYTF. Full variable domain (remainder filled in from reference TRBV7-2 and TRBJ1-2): GAGVSQSPSNKVTEKGKDVELRCDPISGHTALYWYRQSLGQGLEFLIYFQGNSAPDKSGLPSDRFSAERTGGSVSTLTIQRTQQEDSAVYLCASSPRTGNGYTFGSGTRLTVV.

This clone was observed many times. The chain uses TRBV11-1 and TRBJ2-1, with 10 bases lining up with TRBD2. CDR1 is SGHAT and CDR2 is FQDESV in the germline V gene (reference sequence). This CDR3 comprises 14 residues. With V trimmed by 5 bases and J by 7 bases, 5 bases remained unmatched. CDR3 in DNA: TGTGCCAGCAGCCCTAGCGGGAGCGTAAATGAGCAGTTCTTC. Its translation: CASSPSGSVNEQFF. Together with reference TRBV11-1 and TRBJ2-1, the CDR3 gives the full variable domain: EAEVAQSPRYKITEKSQAVAFWCDPISGHATLYWYRQILGQGPELLVQFQDESVVDDSQLPKDRFSAERLKGVDSTLKIQPAELGDSAMYLCASSPSGSVNEQFFGPGTRLTVL.

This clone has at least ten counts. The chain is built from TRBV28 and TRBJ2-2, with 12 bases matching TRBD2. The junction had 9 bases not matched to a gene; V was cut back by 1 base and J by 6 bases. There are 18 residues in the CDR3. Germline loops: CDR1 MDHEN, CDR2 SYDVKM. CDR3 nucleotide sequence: TGTGCCAGCAGTTTATCGGCTAGCGGGAGGGCCGTCCCCGGGGAGCTGTTTTTT. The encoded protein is CASSLSASGRAVPGELFF.

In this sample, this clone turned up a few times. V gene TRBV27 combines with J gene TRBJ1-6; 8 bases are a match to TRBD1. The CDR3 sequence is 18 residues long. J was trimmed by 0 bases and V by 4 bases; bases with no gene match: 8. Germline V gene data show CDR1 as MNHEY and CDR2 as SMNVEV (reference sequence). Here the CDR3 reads CASSWTGPTSSYNSPLHF. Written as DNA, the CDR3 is TGTGCCAGCAGTTGGACAGGGCCAACTAGCTCCTATAATTCACCCCTCCACTTT.

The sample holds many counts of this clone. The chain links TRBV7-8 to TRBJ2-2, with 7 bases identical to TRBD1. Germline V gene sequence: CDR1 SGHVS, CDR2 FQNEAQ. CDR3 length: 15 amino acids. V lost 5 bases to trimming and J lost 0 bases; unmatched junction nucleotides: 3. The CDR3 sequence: CASSRQGANTGELFF. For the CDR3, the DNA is TGTGCCAGCAGCCGACAGGGCGCGAACACCGGGGAGCTGTTTTTT.

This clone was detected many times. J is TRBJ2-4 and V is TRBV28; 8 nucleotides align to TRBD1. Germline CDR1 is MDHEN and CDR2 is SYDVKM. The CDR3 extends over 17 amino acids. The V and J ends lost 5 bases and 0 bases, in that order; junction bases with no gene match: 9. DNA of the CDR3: TGTGCCAGCAGTCGATATAGGACAGGGTTAGCCAAAAACATTCAGTACTTC. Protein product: CASSRYRTGLAKNIQYF.

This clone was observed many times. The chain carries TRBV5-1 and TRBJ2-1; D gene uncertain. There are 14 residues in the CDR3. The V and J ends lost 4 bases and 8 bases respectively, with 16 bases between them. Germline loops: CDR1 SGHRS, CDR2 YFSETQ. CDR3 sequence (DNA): TGCGCCAGCAGCCCCGCCGGAGTCTGGGATGAGCAGTTCTTC. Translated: CASSPAGVWDEQFF.

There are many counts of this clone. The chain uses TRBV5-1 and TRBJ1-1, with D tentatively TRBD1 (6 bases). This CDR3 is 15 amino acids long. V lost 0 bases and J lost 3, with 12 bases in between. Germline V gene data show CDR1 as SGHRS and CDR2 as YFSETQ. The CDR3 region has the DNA TGCGCCAGCAGCTTGGTGGCAGGGGTAGACACTGAAGCTTTCTTT. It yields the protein CASSLVAGVDTEAFF.

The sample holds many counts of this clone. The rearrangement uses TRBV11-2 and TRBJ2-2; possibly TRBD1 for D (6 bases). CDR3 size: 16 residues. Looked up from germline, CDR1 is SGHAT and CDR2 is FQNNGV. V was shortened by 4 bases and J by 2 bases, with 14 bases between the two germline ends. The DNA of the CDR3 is TGTGCCAGCAGCTCGTTCTACAGGGCTAACACCGGGGAGCTGTTTTTT. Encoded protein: CASSSFYRANTGELFF. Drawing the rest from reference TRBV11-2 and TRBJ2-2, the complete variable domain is EAGVAQSPRYKIIEKRQSVAFWCNPISGHATLYWYQQILGQGPKLLIQFQNNGVVDDSQLPKDRFSAERLKGVDSTLKIQPAKLEDSAVYLCASSSFYRANTGELFFGEGSRLTVL.

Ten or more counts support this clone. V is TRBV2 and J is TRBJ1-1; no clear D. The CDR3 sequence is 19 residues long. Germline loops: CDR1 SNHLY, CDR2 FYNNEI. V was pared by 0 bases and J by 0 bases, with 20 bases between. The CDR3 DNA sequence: TGTGCCAGCAGTGAAGCAACCCTACCAGACGCTAGGATGAACACTGAAGCTTTCTTT. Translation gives CASSEATLPDARMNTEAFF.

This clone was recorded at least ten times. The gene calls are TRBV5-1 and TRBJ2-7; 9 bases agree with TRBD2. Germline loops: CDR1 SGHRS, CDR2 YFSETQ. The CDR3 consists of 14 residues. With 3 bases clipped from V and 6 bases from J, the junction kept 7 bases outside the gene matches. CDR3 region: CASSSFSGSTEQYF. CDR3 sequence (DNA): TGCGCCAGCAGCTCCTTTAGCGGGAGCACCGAGCAGTACTTC.

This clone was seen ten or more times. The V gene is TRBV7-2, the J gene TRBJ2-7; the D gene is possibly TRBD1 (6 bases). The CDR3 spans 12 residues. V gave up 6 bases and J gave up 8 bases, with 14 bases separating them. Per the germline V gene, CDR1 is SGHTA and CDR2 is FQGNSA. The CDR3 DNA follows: TGTGCCAGCAGTTCTAGGGGGTTGAAGCAGTACTTC. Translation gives CASSSRGLKQYF. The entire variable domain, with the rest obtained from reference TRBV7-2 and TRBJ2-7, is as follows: GAGVSQSPSNKVTEKGKDVELRCDPISGHTALYWYRQSLGQGLEFLIYFQGNSAPDKSGLPSDRFSAERTGGSVSTLTIQRTQQEDSAVYLCASSSRGLKQYFGPGTRLTVT.

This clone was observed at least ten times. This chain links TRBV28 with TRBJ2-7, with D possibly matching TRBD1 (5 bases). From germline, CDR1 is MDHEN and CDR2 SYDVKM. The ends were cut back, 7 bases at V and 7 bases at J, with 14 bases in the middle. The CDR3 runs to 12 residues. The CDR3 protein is CASTGLTGEQYF. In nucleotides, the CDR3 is TGTGCCAGCACAGGGCTAACCGGGGAGCAGTACTTC.

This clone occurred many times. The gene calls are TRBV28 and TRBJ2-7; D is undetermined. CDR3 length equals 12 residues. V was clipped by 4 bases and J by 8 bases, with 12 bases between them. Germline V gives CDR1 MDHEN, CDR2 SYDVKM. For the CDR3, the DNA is TGTGCCAGCAGTTCCACCCGACTTAAGCAGTACTTC. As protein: CASSSTRLKQYF.

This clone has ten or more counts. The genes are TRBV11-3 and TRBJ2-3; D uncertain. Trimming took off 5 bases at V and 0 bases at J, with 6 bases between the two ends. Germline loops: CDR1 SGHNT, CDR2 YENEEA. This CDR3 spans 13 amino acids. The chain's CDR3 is CASSVASTDTQYF. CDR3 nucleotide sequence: TGTGCCAGCAGCGTAGCTAGCACAGATACGCAGTATTTT.

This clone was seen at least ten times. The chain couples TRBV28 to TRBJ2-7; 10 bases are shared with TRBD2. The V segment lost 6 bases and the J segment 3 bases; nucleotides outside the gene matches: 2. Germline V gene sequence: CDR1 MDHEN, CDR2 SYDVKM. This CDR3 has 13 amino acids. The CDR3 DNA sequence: TGTGCCAGCAGGGCTAGCGGGAGCTACGAGCAGTACTTC. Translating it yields CASRASGSYEQYF.

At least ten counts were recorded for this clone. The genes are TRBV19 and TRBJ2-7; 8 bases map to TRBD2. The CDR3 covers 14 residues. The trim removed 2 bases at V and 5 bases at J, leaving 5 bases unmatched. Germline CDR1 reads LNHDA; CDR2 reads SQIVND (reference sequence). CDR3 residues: CASSIWSGSHEQYF. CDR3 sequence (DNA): TGTGCCAGTAGTATATGGAGCGGGAGTCACGAGCAGTACTTC.

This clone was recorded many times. For the CDR3, the DNA is TGTGCCAGCGGGACAACGAACACTGAAGCTTTCTTT. It is translated as CASGTTNTEAFF. This chain uses TRBV5-6 with TRBJ1-1; TRBD1 is a possible D gene (6 bases). Germline V CDR1 and CDR2: SGHDT, YYEEEE. Trimming took off 7 bases at V and 1 base at J, with 8 bases between the two ends. The CDR3 spans 12 residues.

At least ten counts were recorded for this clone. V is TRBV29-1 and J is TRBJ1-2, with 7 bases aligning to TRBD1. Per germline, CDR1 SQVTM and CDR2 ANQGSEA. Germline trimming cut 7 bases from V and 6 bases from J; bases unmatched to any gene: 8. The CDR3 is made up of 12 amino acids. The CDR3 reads CSADRVLDGYTF. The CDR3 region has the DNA TGCAGCGCCGACAGGGTACTCGATGGCTACACCTTC.

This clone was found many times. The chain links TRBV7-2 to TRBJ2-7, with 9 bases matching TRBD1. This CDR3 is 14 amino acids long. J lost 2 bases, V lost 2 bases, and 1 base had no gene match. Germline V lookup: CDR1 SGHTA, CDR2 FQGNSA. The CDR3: CASSLTGGTYEQYF. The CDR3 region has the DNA TGTGCCAGCAGCTTAACAGGGGGCACCTACGAGCAGTACTTC.

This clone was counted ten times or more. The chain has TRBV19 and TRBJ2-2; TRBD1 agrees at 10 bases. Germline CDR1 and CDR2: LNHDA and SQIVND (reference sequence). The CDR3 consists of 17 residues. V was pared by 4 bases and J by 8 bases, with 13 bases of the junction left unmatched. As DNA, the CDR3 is TGTGCCAGTAGTACTTACACCGGGACAGGGGCAGGTGGGGAGCTGTTTTTT. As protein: CASSTYTGTGAGGELFF.